What follows are 2 T cell receptor beta chains derived from one specimen sequenced in a study of blood T cell repertoires in COVID-19. TCRdb's copy holds only in-frame clones and misses some; the assay was immunoSEQ multiplex PCR. This sample has over 120,000 clones; 70% to 90% occur once, and the top ten carry over 2.5%. The source material was peripheral blood. Receptors were obtained from a human donor with acute or convalescent COVID-19. The donor label of this sample is uncertain.

This chain joins TRBV5-4 and TRBJ1-3, with 9 bases that match TRBD1. After removal of 4 bases from V and 3 bases from J, the junction contained 5 bases not matched to a gene. The germline CDR1 and CDR2 sequences are SGHNT and YYREEE (reference sequence). The CDR3 length is 15 residues. The CDR3 coding sequence is TGTGCCAGCAGCCAATCGACAGGGGGTGGAAACACCATATATTTT. Translated, it gives CASSQSTGGGNTIYF.

The chain employs TRBV27 and TRBJ1-2; D remains ambiguous. CDR3 length: 17 residues. Germline V lookup: CDR1 MNHEY, CDR2 SMNVEV (reference sequence). V lost 5 bases, J lost 4 bases, and 23 bases lay in between. CDR3 loop: CASSPQYAGSRGYGYTF. As DNA, the CDR3 is TGTGCCAGCAGTCCCCAGTACGCGGGTTCCCGAGGCTATGGCTACACCTTC.